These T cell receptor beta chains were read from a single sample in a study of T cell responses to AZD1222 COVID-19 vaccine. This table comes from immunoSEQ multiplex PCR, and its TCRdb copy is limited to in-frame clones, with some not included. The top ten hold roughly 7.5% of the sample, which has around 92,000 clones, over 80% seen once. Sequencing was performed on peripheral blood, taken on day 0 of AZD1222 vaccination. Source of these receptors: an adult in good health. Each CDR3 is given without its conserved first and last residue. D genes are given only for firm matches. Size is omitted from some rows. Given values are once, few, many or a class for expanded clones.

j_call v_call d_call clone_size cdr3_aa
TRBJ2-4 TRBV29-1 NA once SVCLTGSVNIQY
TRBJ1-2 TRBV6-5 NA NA ASRGQSNYGYT
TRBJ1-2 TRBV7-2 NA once ASSFTFPPYGYT
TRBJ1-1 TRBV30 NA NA AWRGIPTEAF
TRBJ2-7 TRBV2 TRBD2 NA ASRGGRIYEQY
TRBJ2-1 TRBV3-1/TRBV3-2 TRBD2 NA ASSRGLAGVSSYNEQF
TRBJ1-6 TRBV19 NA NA ASSIVGLNSPLH
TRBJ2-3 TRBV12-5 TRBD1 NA ASGPPVPAGTGRGDTQY
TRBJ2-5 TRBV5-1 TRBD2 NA ASSQGTSGEETQY
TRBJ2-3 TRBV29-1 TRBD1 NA SVDSRDRSTDTQY
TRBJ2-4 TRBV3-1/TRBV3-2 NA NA ASSQGGAGKNIQY
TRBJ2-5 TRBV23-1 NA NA ASSSLQETQY
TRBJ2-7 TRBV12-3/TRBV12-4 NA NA ASSSGPEQY
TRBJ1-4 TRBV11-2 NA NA ASSLGSYNEKLF
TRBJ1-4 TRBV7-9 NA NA ASSPPGSATNEKLF
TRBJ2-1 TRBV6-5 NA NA ASSFSYASSYNEQF
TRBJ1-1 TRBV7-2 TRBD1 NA ASSSPGQGTEAF
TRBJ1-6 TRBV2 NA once ASQTDGNNSPLH
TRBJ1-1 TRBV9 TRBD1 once ASSPGQGATAF
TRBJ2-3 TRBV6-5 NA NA ASSYRRNTDTQY
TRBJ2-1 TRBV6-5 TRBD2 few ASRTSGSNEQF
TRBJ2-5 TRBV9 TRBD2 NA ASSVGLAGGPLETQY
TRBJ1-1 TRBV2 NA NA ASSVVRGSTEAF
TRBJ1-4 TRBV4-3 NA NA ASSQDLDLKGEKLF
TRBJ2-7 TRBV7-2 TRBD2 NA ASSSRRPGLAGPYEQY
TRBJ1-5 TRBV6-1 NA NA ASSEQGPQPQH
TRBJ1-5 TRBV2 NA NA ASSVSRNNQPQH
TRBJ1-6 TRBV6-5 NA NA ASRDWGNSPLH
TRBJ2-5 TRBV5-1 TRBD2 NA ASSLSGLQETQY
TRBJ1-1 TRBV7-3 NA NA ASSLTGYTEAF
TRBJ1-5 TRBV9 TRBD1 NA ASSSGTGFSNQPQH
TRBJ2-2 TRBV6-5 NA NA ASRTIGELF
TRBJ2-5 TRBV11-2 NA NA ASSLRETQY
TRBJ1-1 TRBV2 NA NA ASSYREDAEAF
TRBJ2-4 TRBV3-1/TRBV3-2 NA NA ASSQSLGNIQY
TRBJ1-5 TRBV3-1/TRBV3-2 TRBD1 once ASSHFPGTGPNQPQH
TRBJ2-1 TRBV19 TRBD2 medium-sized ASSVAASGRGRSNEQF
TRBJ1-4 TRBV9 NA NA ASSVDAGEKLF
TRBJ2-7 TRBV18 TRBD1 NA ASSPRQGSNEQY
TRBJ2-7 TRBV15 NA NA ATSRDLNFYWGEQY
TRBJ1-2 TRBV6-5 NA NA ASSFGRWWGYT
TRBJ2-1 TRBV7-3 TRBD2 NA ASSDRTSGRAGNEQF
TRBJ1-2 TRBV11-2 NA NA ASSLDLGGNYGYT
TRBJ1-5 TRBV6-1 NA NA ASSDPRNQPQH
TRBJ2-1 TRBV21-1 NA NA ASSKEKRGRGNEQF
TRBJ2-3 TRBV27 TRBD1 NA ASSPGQGRVGTDTQY
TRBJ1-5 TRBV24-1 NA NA ATSDSGVPGAQH
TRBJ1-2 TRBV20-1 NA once SARVVGGYT
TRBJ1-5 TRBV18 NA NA ASSPGWGRWPQH
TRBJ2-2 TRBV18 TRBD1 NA ASSPPIAGGNTGELF
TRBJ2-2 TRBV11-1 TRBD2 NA ASRPGLAGAGELF